Sequencing of this TCR beta chain was carried out in a study of response to subunit inactivated influenza vaccine. Findings and caveats of the study: There was a suggestion from the authors that each seasonal influenza vaccination recruits few new T cells.

In the case of this clonotype: The antigen remains undetermined.

This CDR3 is 16 amino acids long. The V gene end was trimmed by 7 bases and the J gene end by 10 bases; junction bases not matched to a gene: 17. TCRdb called the RT-PCR reads again in MiXCR, with one record for every CDR3 protein. The table shows about 500,000 distinct CDR3 sequences, with 6% to 9% occurring only once. The rearrangement links TRBV12-3 or TRBV12-4 to TRBJ2-1; 9 bases are shared with TRBD1. The origin of this receptor is a man aged 50-75 years who received an inactivated influenza vaccine. The material sequenced was PBMCs from blood, taken around 2 years after vaccination. CDR3 region: CASTKLGQGPLVEQFF. The CDR3 nucleotides read TGTGCCAGCACCAAACTGGGACAGGGACCTCTCGTGGAGCAGTTCTTC.